The 2 T cell receptor beta chains below come from one sample, sequenced in a study of blood T cells in healthy people across ages. Alongside a J-beta primer mix, a sample-barcoded 5' primer served in a second PCR lasting about 7 to 12 cycles. A single record per CDR3 protein comes from TCRdb applying MiXCR to the 5' RACE reads. This table has about 900,000 distinct CDR3 sequences, roughly 43% appearing once. The sequenced sample consisted of blood. These receptors all stem from a man aged 25 to 40 in good health.

The genes are TRBV24-1 and TRBJ1-1, with 7 positions matching TRBD1. This CDR3 spans 14 amino acids. CDR1 is KGHDR, CDR2 SFDVKD, per germline. V trimming: 5 bases; J trimming: 5 bases; junction bases outside the gene matches: 7. The CDR3 reads CATSGSKGATEAFF. The CDR3, as DNA: TGTGCCACCAGTGGGTCAAAGGGGGCAACTGAAGCTTTCTTT.

The rearrangement uses TRBV15 and TRBJ2-3; TRBD1 agrees at 8 bases. The germline gives CDR1 LNHNV, CDR2 YYDKDF (reference sequence). The CDR3 spans 15 residues. Trimming took 2 bases from V and 0 from J; bases not matched to a gene: 1. This CDR3 is CATSRQGASTDTQYF. For the CDR3, the DNA is TGTGCCACCAGCAGACAGGGGGCTAGCACAGATACGCAGTATTTT. The whole variable domain, remainder taken from reference TRBV15 and TRBJ2-3, is DAMVIQNPRYQVTQFGKPVTLSCSQTLNHNVMYWYQQKSSQAPKLLFHYYDKDFNNEADTPDNFQSRRPNTSFCFLDIRSPGLGDTAMYLCATSRQGASTDTQYFGPGTRLTVL.